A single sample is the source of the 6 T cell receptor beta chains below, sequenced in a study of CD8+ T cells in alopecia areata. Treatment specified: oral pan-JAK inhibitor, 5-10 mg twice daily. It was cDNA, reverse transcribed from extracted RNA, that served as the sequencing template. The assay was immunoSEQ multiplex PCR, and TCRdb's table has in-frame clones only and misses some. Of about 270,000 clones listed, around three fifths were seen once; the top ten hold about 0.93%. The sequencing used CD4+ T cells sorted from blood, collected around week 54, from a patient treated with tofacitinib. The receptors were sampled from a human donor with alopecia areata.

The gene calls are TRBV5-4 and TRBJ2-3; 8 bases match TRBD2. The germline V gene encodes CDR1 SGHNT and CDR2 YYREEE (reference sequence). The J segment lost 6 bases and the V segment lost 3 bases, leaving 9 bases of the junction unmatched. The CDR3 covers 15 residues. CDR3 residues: CASSSAGARGDTQYF. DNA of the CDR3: TGTGCCAGCAGCTCAGCGGGGGCCCGGGGGGATACGCAGTATTTT. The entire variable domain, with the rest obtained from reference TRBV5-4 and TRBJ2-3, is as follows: ETGVTQSPTHLIKTRGQQVTLRCSSQSGHNTVSWYQQALGQGPQFIFQYYREEENGRGNFPPRFSGLQFPNYSSELNVNALELDDSALYLCASSSAGARGDTQYFGPGTRLTVL.

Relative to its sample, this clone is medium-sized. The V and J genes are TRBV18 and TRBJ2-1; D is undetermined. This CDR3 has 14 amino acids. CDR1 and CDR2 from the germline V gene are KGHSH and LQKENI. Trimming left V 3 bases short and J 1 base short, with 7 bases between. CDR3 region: CASSPTSSYNEQFF. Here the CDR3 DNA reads TGTGCCAGCTCACCCACTTCTTCCTACAATGAGCAGTTCTTC. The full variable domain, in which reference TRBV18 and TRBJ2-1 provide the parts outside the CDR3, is NAGVMQNPRHLVRRRGQEARLRCSPMKGHSHVYWYRQLPEEGLKFMVYLQKENIIDESGMPKERFSAEFPKEGPSILRIQQVVRGDSAAYFCASSPTSSYNEQFFGPGTRLTVL.

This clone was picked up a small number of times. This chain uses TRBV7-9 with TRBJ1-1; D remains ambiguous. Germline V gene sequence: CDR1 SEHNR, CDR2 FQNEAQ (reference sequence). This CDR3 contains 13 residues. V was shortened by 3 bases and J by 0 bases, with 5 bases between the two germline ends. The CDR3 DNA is TGTGCCAGCAGCTTTGTTATGAACACTGAAGCTTTCTTT. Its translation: CASSFVMNTEAFF.

CDR3 residues: CASSLAPPGLAGGRQETQYF. The DNA of the CDR3 is TGCGCCAGCAGCTTGGCCCCTCCGGGACTAGCGGGGGGCCGGCAGGAGACCCAGTACTTC. This rearrangement joins TRBV5-1 to TRBJ2-5, with 15 positions matching TRBD2. CDR1 is SGHRS, CDR2 YFSETQ, per germline. The CDR3 has 20 amino acids. The ends lost 0 bases at V and 5 bases at J; junction bases unmatched: 14.

Here the CDR3 reads CASSQSTGIVNYGYTF. CDR3 bases: TGCGCCAGCAGTCAATCAACAGGGATCGTAAACTATGGCTACACCTTC. V usage is TRBV23-1 and J usage is TRBJ1-2, with D possibly being TRBD1 (6 bases). TRBV23-1 is treated as an ORF (open reading frame) with a function not yet certain. V was cut by 0 bases and J by 2 bases, with 13 bases left in between. The CDR3 runs 16 residues.

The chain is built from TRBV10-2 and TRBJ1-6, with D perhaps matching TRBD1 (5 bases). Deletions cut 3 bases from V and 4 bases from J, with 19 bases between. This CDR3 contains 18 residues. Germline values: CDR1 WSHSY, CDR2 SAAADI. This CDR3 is CASSDLTWPGLYNSPLHF. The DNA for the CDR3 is TGCGCCAGCAGTGACCTAACCTGGCCAGGGCTATATAATTCACCCCTCCACTTT.